The 31 T cell receptor beta chains listed next were all sequenced from one sample in a study of blood T cell repertoires in COVID-19. Sequencing was performed with immunoSEQ multiplex PCR; in TCRdb, only in-frame clones are kept and a portion is missing. This table has over 200,000 clones, approximately 82% appearing once. Sequenced material: peripheral blood. Receptor source: a woman between 45 and 60 years old with acute or convalescent COVID-19.

This chain links TRBV7-9 with TRBJ2-3; D remains ambiguous. V lost 8 bases and J 6 bases, leaving 9 bases between the germline ends. This CDR3 region has 11 residues. CDR1 and CDR2 (germline): SEHNR, FQNEAQ (reference sequence). DNA of the CDR3: TGTGCCAGCGTCCCCTTGGATACGCAGTATTTT. This translates into CASVPLDTQYF.

V usage is TRBV5-1 and J usage is TRBJ2-1; TRBD1 is a possible D gene (6 bases). This CDR3 comprises 15 residues. From germline, CDR1 is SGHRS and CDR2 YFSETQ. V dropped 2 bases and J dropped 0 bases, with 9 bases sitting between them. CDR3 coding DNA: TGCGCCAGCAGCTTAGGGGGTGACTCCTACAATGAGCAGTTCTTC. It yields the protein CASSLGGDSYNEQFF.

This chain joins TRBV6-5 and TRBJ2-1; 11 bases are shared with TRBD2. V trimming: 11 bases; J trimming: 7 bases; junction bases outside the gene matches: 7. CDR3 size: 13 residues. Germline V CDR1 and CDR2: MNHEY, SVGAGI. CDR3 sequence: CAAGVAGGNEQFF. The CDR3 DNA reads as TGTGCCGCTGGGGTAGCGGGAGGGAATGAGCAGTTCTTC.

The V gene is TRBV12-5, the J gene TRBJ2-1, with 16 nucleotides matching TRBD2. The CDR3 consists of 16 residues. After removal of 1 base from V and 8 bases from J, the junction contained 2 bases not matched to a gene. Germline CDR1 and CDR2: LGHNT and FRNRAP. CDR3 DNA: TGTGCTAGTGGTTTGGGCGGGACTAGCGGGAGGGATGAGCAGTTCTTC. Its protein product is CASGLGGTSGRDEQFF. Supplemented by reference TRBV12-5 and TRBJ2-1, the full variable domain reads DARVTQTPRHKVTEMGQEVTMRCQPILGHNTVFWYRQTMMQGLELLAYFRNRAPLDDSGMPKDRFSAEMPDATLATLKIQPSEPRDSAVYFCASGLGGTSGRDEQFFGPGTRLTVL.

The rearrangement uses TRBV2 and TRBJ2-1, with D possibly TRBD2 on 5 matching bases. The germline V gene encodes CDR1 SNHLY and CDR2 FYNNEI. With 6 bases removed from V and 5 bases from J, the gap between germline ends came to 11 bases. The CDR3 is 13 amino acids. The CDR3 region is CASRGDHHNEQFF. CDR3 bases: TGTGCCAGCAGGGGAGATCACCACAATGAGCAGTTCTTC. The whole variable domain, filled in from reference TRBV2 and TRBJ2-1, reads EPEVTQTPSHQVTQMGQEVILRCVPISNHLYFYWYRQILGQKVEFLVSFYNNEISEKSEIFDDQFSVERPDGSNFTLKIRSTKLEDSAMYFCASRGDHHNEQFFGPGTRLTVL.

This rearrangement joins TRBV10-2 to TRBJ2-7; D gene ambiguous. The CDR3 contains 14 residues. In germline, CDR1 is WSHSY, CDR2 SAAADI. V was cut by 3 bases and J by 2 bases, with 11 bases left in between. The CDR3 loop reads CASSDWLDAYEQYF. Here the CDR3 DNA reads TGCGCCAGCAGTGACTGGCTAGATGCCTACGAGCAGTACTTC.

The chain is built from TRBV28 and TRBJ2-2; tentatively, D is TRBD1 (5 bases). Germline CDR1 and CDR2: MDHEN and SYDVKM. Trimming pared 3 bases from V and 4 bases from J, leaving 12 bases between. This CDR3 comprises 15 residues. DNA of the CDR3: TGTGCCAGCAGTTTGCTGAAGACAGCCACCGGGGAGCTGTTTTTT. Its protein is CASSLLKTATGELFF. Full variable domain (outside the CDR3, taken from reference TRBV28 and TRBJ2-2): DVKVTQSSRYLVKRTGEKVFLECVQDMDHENMFWYRQDPGLGLRLIYFSYDVKMKEKGDIPEGYSVSREKKERFSLILESASTNQTSMYLCASSLLKTATGELFFGEGSRLTVL.

The chain couples TRBV5-5 to TRBJ2-5; maybe TRBD1 (6 bases). CDR1 is SGHKS, CDR2 YYEKEE, per germline (reference sequence). With 1 base removed from V and 4 bases from J, the gap between germline ends came to 17 bases. The CDR3 totals 16 residues. The CDR3 nucleotides read TGTGCCAGCAGCTTGAGAGCACAGGGTGTCGGAGAGACCCAGTACTTC. Protein: CASSLRAQGVGETQYF.

The chain uses TRBV10-2 and TRBJ1-1, with D possibly matching TRBD1 (5 bases). CDR1 and CDR2 (germline): WSHSY, SAAADI. The CDR3 is 20 residues long. The ends were cut back, 10 bases at V and 1 base at J, with 34 bases in the middle. DNA for the CDR3: TGCGCCACCTCCGACCCAAACCCCCGAGGTGGGGCGGTAAGGAACACTGAAGCTTTCTTT. It is translated as CATSDPNPRGGAVRNTEAFF.

This rearrangement joins TRBV7-2 to TRBJ2-1; no definite D call. The CDR3 has 15 amino acids. Per the germline V gene, CDR1 is SGHTA and CDR2 is FQGNSA. V lost 5 bases and J 0 bases, leaving 11 bases between the germline ends. The CDR3 DNA reads TGTGCCAGCAGCCTCGACTGGATCTCCTACAATGAGCAGTTCTTC. Its translation is CASSLDWISYNEQFF. The whole variable domain, filled in from reference TRBV7-2 and TRBJ2-1, reads GAGVSQSPSNKVTEKGKDVELRCDPISGHTALYWYRQSLGQGLEFLIYFQGNSAPDKSGLPSDRFSAERTGGSVSTLTIQRTQQEDSAVYLCASSLDWISYNEQFFGPGTRLTVL.

This chain links TRBV12-3 or TRBV12-4 with TRBJ1-1; a possible D gene is TRBD1 (6 bases). V lost 6 bases and J lost 2, with 10 bases in between. CDR3 length: 13 amino acids. CDR3 bases: TGTGCCAGCAGACGACAGGAAAACACTGAAGCTTTCTTT. This encodes CASRRQENTEAFF.

This sequence joins TRBV10-3 and TRBJ2-3; 7 nucleotides line up with TRBD2. Germline trimming cut 4 bases from V and 6 bases from J; bases unmatched to any gene: 16. The CDR3 contains 17 residues. CDR1 is ENHRY, CDR2 SYGVKD, per germline. The CDR3 is CAISGAGAGLVVDTQYF. The CDR3 DNA sequence: TGTGCCATCAGTGGCGCGGGAGCCGGTCTAGTGGTGGATACGCAGTATTTT.

This chain joins TRBV2 and TRBJ2-5, with 8 bases identical to TRBD2. Germline CDR1 is SNHLY and CDR2 is FYNNEI. J was trimmed by 7 bases and V by 6 bases; bases with no gene match: 7. This CDR3 is built from 13 residues. The CDR3 reads CASRGLEGGTQYF. The DNA for the CDR3 is TGTGCCAGCAGGGGACTAGAGGGGGGGACCCAGTACTTC.

Worth noting for this clone: Lacking the conserved final phenylalanine or tryptophan, this CDR3 likely reflects a read error. It is unclear where the CDR3 begins or ends on the DNA, so no DNA is shown, and the CDR3 is as TCRdb lists it. The chain couples TRBV25-1 to TRBJ2-7; the tabulated D call, TRBD2, remains unverified against the DNA. CDR1 is MGHDK and CDR2 is SYGVNS in the germline V gene. The CDR3 is 16 amino acids long, termini counted. CDR3 region: CASKTLLILAGSLLTL.

The chain is built from TRBV7-2 and TRBJ2-7; TRBD1 agrees at 10 bases. V lost 5 bases and J lost 2; bases outside the gene matches: 9. Germline V gene sequence: CDR1 SGHTA, CDR2 FQGNSA. The CDR3 consists of 16 residues. This CDR3 reads CASSLTTGQGTYEQYF. The CDR3 DNA reads as TGTGCCAGCAGCCTCACAACGGGACAGGGGACCTACGAGCAGTACTTC.

This clone was counted only a few times. The genes are TRBV25-1 and TRBJ2-1; TRBD2 matches 10 bases. The germline V gene has CDR1 MGHDK and CDR2 SYGVNS. The CDR3 has 14 amino acids. V lost 6 bases to trimming and J lost 7 bases; unmatched junction nucleotides: 6. CDR3 in DNA: TGTGCCAGCAGGTTAGCGGGAGGAGGAAATGAGCAGTTCTTC. Its protein product is CASRLAGGGNEQFF.

The chain combines TRBV27 with TRBJ1-2; possible D gene TRBD1, 5 bases. The CDR3 contains 13 residues. Between the trimmed V and J ends, which lost 1 base and 6 bases, there was a span of 9 bases. Germline loops: CDR1 MNHEY, CDR2 SMNVEV (reference sequence). Written as DNA, the CDR3 is TGTGCCAGCAGTTTATTCCGGGGGGATGGCTACACCTTC. Protein: CASSLFRGDGYTF.

The CDR3 region has the DNA TGTGCCATCAGTTTACAGGGGGCCCAAGAGACCCAGTACTTC. It is translated as CAISLQGAQETQYF. This chain joins TRBV10-3 and TRBJ2-5; 9 positions agree with TRBD1. The J segment lost 1 base and the V segment lost 5 bases, leaving 2 bases of the junction unmatched. Germline assignment: CDR1 ENHRY and CDR2 SYGVKD. CDR3 length: 14 amino acids.

This sequence joins TRBV27 and TRBJ1-2, with 8 bases fitting TRBD1. This CDR3 has 15 residues. Trimming at V came to 4 bases and at J to 6 bases, leaving 10 bases not matched to a gene. Per the germline V gene, CDR1 is MNHEY and CDR2 is SMNVEV (reference sequence). The CDR3 bases are TGTGCCAGCAGTTCGCCCTCGACAGGGGACGATGGCTACACCTTC. Its protein product is CASSSPSTGDDGYTF.

V and J are TRBV6-5 and TRBJ1-2; 12 nucleotides align to TRBD1. Germline CDR1 and CDR2: MNHEY and SVGAGI. The trim removed 8 bases at V and 4 bases at J, leaving 8 bases unmatched. There are 15 residues in the CDR3. The CDR3 region has the DNA TGTGCCAGCGGGGGACAGGGGGCGGCTGTCTATGGCTACACCTTC. Translation: CASGGQGAAVYGYTF.

The genes are TRBV28 and TRBJ2-4; D is possibly TRBD2 (6 bases). The CDR3 runs to 16 residues. Trimming shortened V by 6 bases and J by 0 bases, and 15 bases separated the two germline ends. Germline V CDR1 and CDR2: MDHEN, SYDVKM. DNA for the CDR3: TGTGCCAGCAGCGAAAGCGGGTTTAGAGCCAAAAACATTCAGTACTTC. It encodes CASSESGFRAKNIQYF.

The V gene is TRBV24-1, the J gene TRBJ2-2; D is possibly TRBD1 (5 bases). Looked up from germline, CDR1 is KGHDR and CDR2 is SFDVKD. With 1 base removed from V and 7 bases from J, the gap between germline ends came to 15 bases. This CDR3 has 16 residues. The CDR3 sequence: CATSDFLVGRGGELFF. As DNA, the CDR3 is TGTGCCACCAGTGATTTTCTGGTGGGAAGGGGCGGGGAGCTGTTTTTT.

This chain connects TRBV20-1 to TRBJ2-1; no clear D gene. CDR1 DFQATT and CDR2 SNEGSKA come from the germline V gene (reference sequence). CDR3 length: 12 residues. Deletions cut 3 bases from V and 7 bases from J, with 10 bases between. This CDR3 is CSASHARNEQFF. In DNA, the CDR3 is TGCAGTGCTAGTCACGCGAGGAATGAGCAGTTCTTC.

The chain carries TRBV5-6 and TRBJ2-7; D is ambiguous. The CDR3 has 12 residues. CDR1 and CDR2 (germline): SGHDT, YYEEEE. The V gene lost 0 bases and the J gene lost 4 bases, with 5 bases spanning the gap. CDR3 amino acids: CASSLGAYEQYF. DNA of the CDR3: TGTGCCAGCAGCTTGGGAGCTTACGAGCAGTACTTC.

V and J are TRBV5-1 and TRBJ2-3; a possible D gene is TRBD2 (6 bases). Germline V CDR1 and CDR2: SGHRS, YFSETQ. There are 14 residues in the CDR3. Trimming pared 3 bases from V and 4 bases from J, leaving 12 bases between. CDR3 loop: CASSWGDVPDTQYF. In DNA form, the CDR3 reads TGCGCCAGCAGCTGGGGGGATGTCCCAGATACGCAGTATTTT.

This clone was counted only a few times. The chain recombines TRBV2 with TRBJ1-2; D is perhaps TRBD1 (6 bases). The CDR3 loop spans 15 amino acids. Trimming shortened V by 4 bases and J by 1 base, and 13 bases separated the two germline ends. The germline gives CDR1 SNHLY, CDR2 FYNNEI. The CDR3 protein is CASSVARQVNYGYTF. CDR3 in DNA: TGTGCCAGCAGTGTGGCCCGACAGGTTAACTATGGCTACACCTTC.

The table lists this clone with a count of one. It may be a read error: a sequence one base away is much more abundant. The J gene is TRBJ1-2, the V gene TRBV2, with D perhaps matching TRBD1 (6 bases). V lost 5 bases and J lost 3, with 13 bases in between. The CDR3 runs to 14 residues. Germline CDR1 is SNHLY and CDR2 is FYNNEI. The CDR3 loop is CASSKQGGDYGYTF. CDR3 nucleotides: TGTGCCAGCAGTAAACAGGGAGGGGACTATGGCTACACCTTC.

This rearrangement joins TRBV7-2 to TRBJ2-4; 8 bases are shared with TRBD2. With 3 bases clipped from V and 4 bases from J, the junction kept 2 bases outside the gene matches. Germline values: CDR1 SGHTA, CDR2 FQGNSA. The CDR3 length is 14 residues. The DNA of the CDR3 is TGTGCCAGCAGCTTTACTAGCGGTAAAAACATTCAGTACTTC. Amino acid sequence: CASSFTSGKNIQYF.

This rearrangement joins TRBV2 to TRBJ1-3; 7 bases line up with TRBD1. This CDR3 contains 16 residues. Germline CDR1 SNHLY, CDR2 FYNNEI. V lost 5 bases, J lost 0 bases, and 7 bases stayed unmatched. CDR3 loop: CASSLQGPLSGNTIYF. The CDR3 DNA reads as TGTGCCAGCAGTCTACAGGGGCCCCTCTCTGGAAACACCATATATTTT.

This rearrangement joins TRBV7-9 to TRBJ2-3; TRBD1 might be the D (5 bases). This CDR3 has 15 amino acids. Trimming left V 3 bases short and J 0 bases short, with 10 bases between. The V gene's germline CDR1 is SEHNR and CDR2 FQNEAQ (reference sequence). CDR3 coding DNA: TGTGCCAGCAGCTTCCCGACAGTTAGCACAGATACGCAGTATTTT. It specifies CASSFPTVSTDTQYF.

V gene TRBV5-6 combines with J gene TRBJ2-1; TRBD1 matches 9 bases. V was clipped by 1 base and J by 4 bases; unmatched bases: 3. Germline V gives CDR1 SGHDT, CDR2 YYEEEE. The CDR3 is 15 residues long. The CDR3: CASSLFGTGYNEQFF. The CDR3 DNA reads TGTGCCAGCAGCTTGTTCGGGACAGGGTACAATGAGCAGTTCTTC. Together with reference TRBV5-6 and TRBJ2-1, the CDR3 gives the full variable domain: DAGVTQSPTHLIKTRGQQVTLRCSPKSGHDTVSWYQQALGQGPQFIFQYYEEEERQRGNFPDRFSGHQFPNYSSELNVNALLLGDSALYLCASSLFGTGYNEQFFGPGTRLTVL.